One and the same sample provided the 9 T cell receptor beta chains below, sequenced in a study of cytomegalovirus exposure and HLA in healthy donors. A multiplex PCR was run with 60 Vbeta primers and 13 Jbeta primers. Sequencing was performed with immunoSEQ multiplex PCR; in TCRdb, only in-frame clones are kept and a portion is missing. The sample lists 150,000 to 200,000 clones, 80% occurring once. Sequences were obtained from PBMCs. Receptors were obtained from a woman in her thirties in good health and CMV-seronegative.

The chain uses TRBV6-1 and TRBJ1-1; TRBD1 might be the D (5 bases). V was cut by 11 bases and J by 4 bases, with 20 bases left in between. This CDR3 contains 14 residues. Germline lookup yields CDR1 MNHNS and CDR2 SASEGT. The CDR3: CAGGTGGMSTEAFF. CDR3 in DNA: TGTGCCGGGGGAACTGGAGGGATGAGCACTGAAGCTTTCTTT.

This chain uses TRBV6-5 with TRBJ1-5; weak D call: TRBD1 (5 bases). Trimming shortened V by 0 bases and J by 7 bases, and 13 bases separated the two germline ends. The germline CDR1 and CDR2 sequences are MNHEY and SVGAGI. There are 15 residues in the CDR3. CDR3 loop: CASSYSGPYGQPQHF. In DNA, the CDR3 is TGTGCCAGCAGTTACTCGGGGCCCTACGGCCAGCCCCAGCATTTT.

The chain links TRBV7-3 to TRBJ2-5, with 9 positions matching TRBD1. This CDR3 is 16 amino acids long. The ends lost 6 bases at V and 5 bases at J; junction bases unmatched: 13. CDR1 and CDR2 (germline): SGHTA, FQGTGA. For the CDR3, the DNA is TGTGCCAGCAGTCCCCGAAGGGGACAGGGCAGGGAGACCCAGTACTTC. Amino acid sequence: CASSPRRGQGRETQYF.

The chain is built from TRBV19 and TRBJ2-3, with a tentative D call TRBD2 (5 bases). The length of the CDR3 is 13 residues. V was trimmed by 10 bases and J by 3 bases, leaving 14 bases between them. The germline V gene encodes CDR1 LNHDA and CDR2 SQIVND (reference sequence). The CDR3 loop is CATLLAGTDTQYF. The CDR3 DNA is TGTGCCACGTTGCTAGCTGGTACAGATACGCAGTATTTT.

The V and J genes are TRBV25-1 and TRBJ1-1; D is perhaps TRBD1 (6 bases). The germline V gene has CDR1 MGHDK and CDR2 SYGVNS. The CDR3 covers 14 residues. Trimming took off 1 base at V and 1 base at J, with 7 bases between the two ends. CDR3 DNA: TGTGCCAGCAGTGAATGGACAGAGAACACTGAAGCTTTCTTT. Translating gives CASSEWTENTEAFF.

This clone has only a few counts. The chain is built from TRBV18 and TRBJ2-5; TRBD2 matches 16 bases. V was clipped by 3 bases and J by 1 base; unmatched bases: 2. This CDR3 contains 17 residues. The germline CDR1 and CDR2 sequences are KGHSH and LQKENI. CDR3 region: CASSPGLAGGFQETQYF. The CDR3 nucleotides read TGTGCCAGCTCACCGGGACTAGCGGGGGGGTTCCAAGAGACCCAGTACTTC.

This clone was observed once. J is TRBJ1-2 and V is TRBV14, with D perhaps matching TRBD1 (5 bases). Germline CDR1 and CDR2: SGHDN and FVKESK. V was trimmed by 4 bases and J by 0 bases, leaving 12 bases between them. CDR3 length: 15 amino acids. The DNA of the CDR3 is TGTGCCAGCAGCCCCCTCGGAGGGGCTAACTATGGCTACACCTTC. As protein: CASSPLGGANYGYTF.

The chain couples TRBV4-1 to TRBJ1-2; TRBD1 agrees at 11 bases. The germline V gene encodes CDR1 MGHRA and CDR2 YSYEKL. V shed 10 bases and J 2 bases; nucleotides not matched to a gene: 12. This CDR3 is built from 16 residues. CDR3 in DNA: TGCGCCACTAGCCCGGGGACAGGGGGAAAAAACTATGGCTACACCTTC. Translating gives CATSPGTGGKNYGYTF.

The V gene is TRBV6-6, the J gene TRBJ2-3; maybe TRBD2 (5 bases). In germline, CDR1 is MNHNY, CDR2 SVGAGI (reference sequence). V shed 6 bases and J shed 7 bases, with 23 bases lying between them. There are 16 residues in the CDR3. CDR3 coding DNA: TGTGCCAGCAGCAACCTTGGAACCCACCGGAGGAATACGCAGTATTTT. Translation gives CASSNLGTHRRNTQYF.